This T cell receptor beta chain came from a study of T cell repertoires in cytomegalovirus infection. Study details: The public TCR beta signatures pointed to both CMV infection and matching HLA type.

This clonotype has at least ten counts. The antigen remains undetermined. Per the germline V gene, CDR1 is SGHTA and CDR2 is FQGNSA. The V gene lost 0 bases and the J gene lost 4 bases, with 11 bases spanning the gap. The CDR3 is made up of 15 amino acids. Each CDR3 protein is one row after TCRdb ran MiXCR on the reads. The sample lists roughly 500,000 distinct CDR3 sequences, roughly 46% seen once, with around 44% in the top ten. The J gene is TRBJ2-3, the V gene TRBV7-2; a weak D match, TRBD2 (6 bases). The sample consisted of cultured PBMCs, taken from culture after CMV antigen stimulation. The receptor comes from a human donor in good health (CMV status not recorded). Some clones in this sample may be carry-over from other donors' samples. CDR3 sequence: CASSLAPGAADTQYF. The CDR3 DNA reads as TGTGCCAGCAGCTTAGCCCCGGGAGCCGCAGATACGCAGTATTTT.